Shown below are 18 T cell receptor beta chains from a single sample sequenced in a study of T cell clonality in common variable immunodeficiency. Sequenced by immunoSEQ multiplex PCR; TCRdb stores in-frame clones only, minus some. The sample lists 35,000 to 50,000 clones, none appearing once, the ten largest making up around 1.4%. What was sequenced was peripheral blood mononuclear cells. These receptors all come from a person between 18 and 75 years old in good health.

This clone has ten or more counts. The read finishes 3 residues shy of the CDR3 end, and the germline J gene is used to complete it. The rearrangement links TRBV23-1 to TRBJ2-5; D is perhaps TRBD1 (6 bases). TRBV23-1 is an ORF, with its function uncertain. The CDR3 is made up of 14 amino acids. V was clipped by 2 bases and J by 1 base, with 8 bases between them. CDR3 DNA, as far as it was read: TGCGCCAGCAGTCAAAGGGACACCCAAGAGACC. Protein product: CASSQRDTQET. The whole CDR3 sequence is CASSQRDTQETQYF.

This clone has at least ten counts. The read ends 3 residues shy of where the CDR3 ends; the end is completed using the germline J gene. The chain couples TRBV19 to TRBJ2-1, with D maybe TRBD2 (5 bases). This CDR3 spans 18 amino acids. CDR1 is LNHDA and CDR2 is SQIVND in the germline V gene (reference sequence). Trimming stripped 1 base from V and 8 bases from J, with 24 bases between. CDR3 sequence: CASSIAPLLEPGVDEQFF. The DNA read from the CDR3 is TGTGCCAGTAGTATAGCCCCTTTACTAGAACCCGGAGTCGATGAG.

In its sample, this clone was seen many times. The CDR3 reads CASSLQGDTQYF. The covered CDR3 bases are TGTGCCAGCAGCTTACAAGGAGATACG. The V call is TRBV7-2, the J call TRBJ2-3, with D unclear. The missing CDR3 end, 3 residues past where the read stops, is filled in from the germline J gene. The germline V and J ends were trimmed by 2 bases and 5 bases, with 5 bases remaining between them. The CDR3 is 12 residues long. Germline V gene sequence: CDR1 SGHTA, CDR2 FQGNSA.

About this clone itself: The CDR3 is cut off 3 residues early in the read; its end comes from the germline J gene. This sequence joins TRBV27 and TRBJ2-7, with D possibly being TRBD2 (5 bases). The CDR3 covers 15 residues. Germline lookup yields CDR1 MNHEY and CDR2 SMNVEV (reference sequence). The ends were cut back, 2 bases at V and 0 bases at J, with 11 bases in the middle. The CDR3 reads CASSLGAESSYEQYF. CDR3 bases read: TGTGCCAGCAGTTTAGGAGCGGAGAGCTCCTACGAG.

This clone was counted at least ten times. The CDR3 end falls 3 residues outside the read, so it is completed with the germline J gene. The chain combines TRBV28 with TRBJ2-7; 8 bases fit TRBD2. The trim removed 2 bases at V and 2 bases at J, leaving 5 bases unmatched. Germline CDR1 reads MDHEN; CDR2 reads SYDVKM. The CDR3 is 15 residues long. The CDR3 sequence is CASSLPTSGAYEQYF. The CDR3 DNA, read in part, is TGTGCCAGCAGTTTACCCACTAGCGGAGCCTACGAG.

The sample holds many counts of this clone. From the germline J gene comes the end of the CDR3, since the read stops 3 residues before it. The V gene is TRBV7-9, the J gene TRBJ2-5; no definite D call. This CDR3 has 14 amino acids. From germline, CDR1 is SEHNR and CDR2 FQNEAQ (reference sequence). The germline V and J ends were trimmed by 1 base and 1 base, with 7 bases remaining between them. The CDR3 sequence: CASSLGAVQETQYF. The part of the CDR3 DNA that was read is TGTGCCAGCAGCTTAGGTGCGGTCCAAGAGACC.

This clone came up a few times. A read error is possible here, since a much larger clone lies one base away. The CDR3 is cut off 3 residues early in the read; its end comes from the germline J gene. The chain uses TRBV6-1 and TRBJ2-2, with TRBD1 as a possible D gene (5 bases). This CDR3 region has 14 residues. The germline V gene encodes CDR1 MNHNS and CDR2 SASEGT. CDR3 bases read: TGTGCCAGCAGTGGTATCTCTGGGGCCAACGTG. The encoded protein is CASSGISGANV. The entire CDR3 protein is CASSGISGANVLFF.

This clone was recorded at least ten times. Read sequence stops 3 residues before the CDR3 end, and the germline J gene provides the missing end. The chain carries TRBV20-1 and TRBJ2-7; 7 bases fit TRBD1. Trimming took 3 bases from V and 0 from J; bases not matched to a gene: 14. Germline assignment: CDR1 DFQATT and CDR2 SNEGSKA (reference sequence). This CDR3 contains 17 residues. CDR3 bases read: TGCAGTGCTAGCATTCGGCGGGTGCCAGGGGGCTCCTACGAG. This encodes CSASIRRVPGGSYE. The entire CDR3 is CSASIRRVPGGSYEQYF.

The table lists this clone with many counts. The read halts 3 residues ahead of the CDR3 end, with the missing end drawn from the germline J gene. V gene TRBV20-1 combines with J gene TRBJ2-1; 11 positions match TRBD2. The ends lost 3 bases at V and 7 bases at J; junction bases unmatched: 8. The V gene's germline CDR1 is DFQATT and CDR2 SNEGSKA (reference sequence). The CDR3 spans 15 residues. The part of the CDR3 DNA that was read is TGCAGTGCTAGGACGGGACTAGCGGCTGGGAATGAG. Amino acid sequence: CSARTGLAAGNE. The whole CDR3 region reads CSARTGLAAGNEQFF.

This clone was seen repeatedly, ten times or more. The read comes to an end 3 residues before the CDR3 does, leaving the germline J gene to fill in the end. The V gene is TRBV5-4, the J gene TRBJ2-4; TRBD1 agrees at 9 bases. V shed 2 bases, J shed 7 bases, and the junction held 10 bases outside the gene matches. This CDR3 region has 16 residues. Germline V gives CDR1 SGHNT, CDR2 YYREEE (reference sequence). CDR3 bases read: TGTGCCAGCAGCTTCGGACAGGGGAGGCGTGATAACATT. Translated: CASSFGQGRRDNI. The entire CDR3 is CASSFGQGRRDNIQYF.

This clone was counted many times. The read ends 3 residues shy of where the CDR3 ends; the end is completed using the germline J gene. V usage is TRBV5-1 and J usage is TRBJ2-5; weak D call: TRBD2 (6 bases). Looked up from germline, CDR1 is SGHRS and CDR2 is YFSETQ. The V gene lost 3 bases and the J gene lost 5 bases, with 17 bases spanning the gap. CDR3 length equals 15 residues. The CDR3 DNA, read in part, is TGCGCCAGCAGCTCCTCCGGGGGTTTGTGGGAGACC. It codes for CASSSSGGLWET. The CDR3 in its entirety is CASSSSGGLWETQYF.

This clone has at least ten counts. The CDR3 end is not reached by the read, which stops 3 residues before it; the germline J gene fills it in. V gene TRBV20-1 combines with J gene TRBJ2-7; 7 positions agree with TRBD1. The J segment lost 4 bases and the V segment lost 3 bases, leaving 9 bases of the junction unmatched. CDR1 DFQATT and CDR2 SNEGSKA come from the germline V gene (reference sequence). CDR3 length: 14 residues. The covered CDR3 bases are TGCAGTGCTAGCCCGAGGTTGACAGGGTACGAG. Its translation is CSASPRLTGYE. The CDR3 as a whole reads CSASPRLTGYEQYF.

This clone was seen at least ten times. CDR3 DNA, as far as it was read: TGCAGTGCTAGAGACCCCTACAGGGGGGGATACGAG. Its translation: CSARDPYRGGYE. The whole CDR3 reads CSARDPYRGGYEQYF. The chain carries TRBV20-1 and TRBJ2-7; D perhaps matches TRBD1 (8 bases). The sequenced fragment ends 3 residues before the CDR3 boundary, so the rest is inferred from the germline J gene. The CDR3 length is 15 residues. Germline V gene lookup returns CDR1 DFQATT and CDR2 SNEGSKA (reference sequence). Deletions cut 0 bases from V and 4 bases from J, with 16 bases between.

This clone was recorded many times. The read finishes 3 residues shy of the CDR3 end, and the germline J gene is used to complete it. V usage is TRBV20-1 and J usage is TRBJ2-5; D possibly corresponds to TRBD2 (5 bases). Germline values: CDR1 DFQATT, CDR2 SNEGSKA (reference sequence). The CDR3 is made up of 14 amino acids. The ends were cut back, 3 bases at V and 5 bases at J, with 16 bases in the middle. CDR3 DNA (partial): TGCAGTGCTAGCCCCAGGCCCGGCGGGGAGACC. Translating it yields CSASPRPGGET. The complete CDR3 sequence is CSASPRPGGETQYF.

This clone was recorded many times. The read is 3 residues too short to cover the CDR3 end, so that end is filled in from the germline J gene. The chain recombines TRBV5-1 with TRBJ2-5, with D perhaps TRBD2 (6 bases). Trimming removed 1 base at V and 4 bases at J, with 17 bases between. CDR3 length: 16 amino acids. The germline V gene encodes CDR1 SGHRS and CDR2 YFSETQ. The CDR3 loop reads CASSLNGEARRETQYF. Incomplete CDR3 DNA: TGCGCCAGCAGCTTGAACGGGGAGGCGAGGAGAGAGACC.

This clone was picked up many times. The junction and the germline gene differ at one end; a read error may be behind it. The CDR3 is CASSLRTSGSVVAYEQYF. The CDR3 DNA, read in part, is TGCGCCAGCAGCCTCCGGACTAGCGGGAGTGTCGTGGCCTACGAG. The chain uses TRBV4-2 and TRBJ2-7, with 13 bases identical to TRBD2. The CDR3 goes on 3 residues after the read ends, and that part is filled in from the germline J gene. This CDR3 contains 18 residues. Germline V gene sequence: CDR1 LGHNA, CDR2 YNFKEQ.

This clone has a count of ten or more. One end of the junction does not line up with germline, which may come from a read error. The read falls 3 residues short of the CDR3 end, and the missing part is taken from the germline J gene. The chain is built from TRBV3-1 (or the pseudogene TRBV3-2) and TRBJ2-3; TRBD2 aligns across 9 bases. The CDR3 is 15 amino acids. Per the germline V gene, CDR1 is LGHDT and CDR2 is YNNKEL (reference sequence). CDR3 loop: CASTQRLAGTDTQYF. The covered CDR3 bases are TGTGCCAGCACCCAACGACTAGCGGGCACAGATACG.

This clone was detected many times. The CDR3 extends 3 residues past the end of the read, so its final part is completed from the germline J gene. The chain uses TRBV28 and TRBJ2-7; the match to TRBD2 covers 10 bases. The CDR3 extends over 16 amino acids. The germline gives CDR1 MDHEN, CDR2 SYDVKM. The V and J ends lost 2 bases and 5 bases, in that order; junction bases with no gene match: 9. The CDR3 loop is CASSLRLAGGVHEQYF. The sequenced part of the CDR3 DNA is TGTGCCAGCAGTTTACGATTAGCGGGAGGAGTTCACGAG.